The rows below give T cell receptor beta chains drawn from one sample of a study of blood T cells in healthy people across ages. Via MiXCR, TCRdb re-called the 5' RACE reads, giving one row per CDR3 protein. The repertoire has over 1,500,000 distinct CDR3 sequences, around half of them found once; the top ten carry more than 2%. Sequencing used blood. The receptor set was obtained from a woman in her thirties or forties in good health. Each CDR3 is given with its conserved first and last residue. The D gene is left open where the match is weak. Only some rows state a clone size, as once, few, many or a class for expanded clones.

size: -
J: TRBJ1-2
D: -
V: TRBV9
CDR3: CASRNDPMLGDGYTF
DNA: TGTGCCAGCAGAAACGACCCAATGCTTGGGGATGGCTACACCTTC

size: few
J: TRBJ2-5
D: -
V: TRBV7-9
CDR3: CASSLDQEKETQYF
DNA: TGTGCCAGCAGCTTAGACCAGGAAAAAGAGACCCAGTACTTC

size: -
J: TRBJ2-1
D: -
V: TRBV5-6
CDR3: CASSLISREQFF
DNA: TGTGCCAGCAGCTTGATTTCTCGTGAGCAGTTCTTC

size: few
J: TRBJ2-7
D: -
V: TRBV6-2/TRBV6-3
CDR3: CASSPALPWQKTYEQYF
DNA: TGTGCCAGCAGTCCAGCCTTGCCATGGCAGAAAACCTACGAGCAGTACTTC

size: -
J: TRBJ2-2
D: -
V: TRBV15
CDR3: CATSIRGSGELFF
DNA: TGTGCCACCAGCATCCGTGGCAGCGGGGAGCTGTTTTTT

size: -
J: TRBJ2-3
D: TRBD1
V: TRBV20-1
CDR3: CSASTVGAGGTDTQYF
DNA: TGCAGTGCTAGTACGGTTGGGGCAGGGGGAACAGATACGCAGTATTTT

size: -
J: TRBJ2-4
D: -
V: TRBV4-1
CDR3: CASSQDHILAKNIQYF
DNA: TGCGCCAGCAGCCAAGATCACATACTAGCCAAAAACATTCAGTACTTC

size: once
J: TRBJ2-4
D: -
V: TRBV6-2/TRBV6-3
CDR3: CASRYFYNEQYF
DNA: TGTGCCAGCAGATATTTCTACAATGAGCAGTACTTC

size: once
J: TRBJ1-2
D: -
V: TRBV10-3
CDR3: CAISSRTRGAGGYTF
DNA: TGCGCCATCAGCTCGAGGACCCGGGGGGCCGGCGGCTACACCTTC

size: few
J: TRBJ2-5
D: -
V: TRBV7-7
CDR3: CASSSGLPQETQYF
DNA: TGTGCTAGCAGCTCGGGACTCCCACAAGAGACCCAGTACTTC

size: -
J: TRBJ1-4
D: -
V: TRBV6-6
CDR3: CASRGSGENEKLFF
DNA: TGTGCCAGCAGGGGATCGGGGGAAAATGAAAAACTGTTTTTT

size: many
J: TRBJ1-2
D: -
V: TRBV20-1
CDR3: CSARDHNYGYTF
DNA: TGCAGTGCTAGAGACCACAACTATGGCTACACCTTC

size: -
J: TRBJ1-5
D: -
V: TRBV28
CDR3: CASRSHGGSNQPQHF
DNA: TGTGCCAGCAGGAGCCACGGGGGAAGCAATCAGCCCCAGCATTTT

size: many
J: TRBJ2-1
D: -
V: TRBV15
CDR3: CATSRDMGGLASDEQFF
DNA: TGTGCCACCAGCAGAGATATGGGGGGCCTAGCGTCCGATGAGCAGTTCTTC

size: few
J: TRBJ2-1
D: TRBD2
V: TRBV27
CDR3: CASTHRGGRGNEQFF
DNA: TGTGCCAGCACCCATCGGGGGGGGCGAGGCAATGAGCAGTTCTTC

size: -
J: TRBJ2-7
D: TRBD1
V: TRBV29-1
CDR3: CSVKRDSGPYGEQYF
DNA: TGCAGCGTTAAGAGGGACAGCGGTCCCTACGGAGAGCAGTACTTC

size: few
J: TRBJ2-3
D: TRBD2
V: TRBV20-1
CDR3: CSAPRPSHLLAGVTDTQYF
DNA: TGCAGTGCTCCCAGACCATCCCATCTACTAGCGGGGGTTACAGATACGCAGTATTTT

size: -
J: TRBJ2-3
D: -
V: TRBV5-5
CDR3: CASSLGKSDNTDTQYF
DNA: TGTGCCAGCAGCTTGGGAAAGAGCGACAACACAGATACGCAGTATTTT

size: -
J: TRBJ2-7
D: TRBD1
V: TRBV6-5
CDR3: CAPMGRGPYEQYF
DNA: TGTGCCCCCATGGGCAGGGGGCCATACGAGCAGTACTTC

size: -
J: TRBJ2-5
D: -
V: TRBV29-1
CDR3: CSVVGLPETQYF
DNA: TGCAGCGTTGTAGGGCTCCCGGAGACCCAGTACTTC

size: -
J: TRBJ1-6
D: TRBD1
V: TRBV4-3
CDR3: CASSHLGRGPSPLHF
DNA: TGCGCCAGCAGCCACTTGGGCAGGGGGCCTTCACCCCTCCACTTT

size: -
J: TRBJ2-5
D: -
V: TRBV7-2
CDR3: CASSFRGAQQETQYF
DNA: TGTGCCAGCAGCTTTCGGGGGGCACAACAAGAGACCCAGTACTTC

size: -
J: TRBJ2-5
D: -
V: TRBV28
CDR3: CASSTTPTKGGEYF
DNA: TGTGCCAGCAGTACCACCCCAACCAAAGGGGGGGAGTACTTC

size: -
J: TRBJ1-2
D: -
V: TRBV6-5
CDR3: CASSYGAGPGYTF
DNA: TGTGCCAGCAGTTACGGGGCAGGGCCCGGCTACACCTTC

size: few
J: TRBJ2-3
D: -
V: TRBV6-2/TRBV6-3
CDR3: CASSYSTSGEYF
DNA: TGTGCCAGCAGTTACTCGACGTCGGGGGAGTATTTT

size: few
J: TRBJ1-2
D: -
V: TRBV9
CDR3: CASSRRENYGYTF
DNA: TGTGCCAGCAGCAGAAGGGAAAACTATGGCTACACCTTC

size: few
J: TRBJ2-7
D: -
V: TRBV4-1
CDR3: CASSQVTGGESYEQYF
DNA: TGCGCCAGCAGCCAAGTAACGGGGGGCGAGTCCTACGAGCAGTACTTC

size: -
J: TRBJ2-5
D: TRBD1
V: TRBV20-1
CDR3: CSARVGDRGETQYF
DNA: TGCAGTGCTAGAGTCGGGGACAGGGGAGAGACCCAGTACTTC

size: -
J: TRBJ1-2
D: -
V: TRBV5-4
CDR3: CASSPGGGRGYGYTF
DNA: TGTGCCAGCAGCCCTGGGGGGGGGCGAGGCTATGGCTACACCTTC

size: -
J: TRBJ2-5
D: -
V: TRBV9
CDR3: CASSLTKETQYF
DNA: TGTGCCAGCAGCCTAACAAAAGAGACCCAGTACTTC

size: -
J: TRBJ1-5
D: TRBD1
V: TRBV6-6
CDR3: CASSLSWQGANQPQHF
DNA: TGTGCCAGCAGTCTGTCCTGGCAGGGGGCGAATCAGCCCCAGCATTTT

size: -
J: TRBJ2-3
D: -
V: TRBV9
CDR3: CASSVGDSDTQYF
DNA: TGTGCCAGCAGCGTAGGGGATTCAGATACGCAGTATTTT

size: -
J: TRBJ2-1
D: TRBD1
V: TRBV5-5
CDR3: CASIMRDRGTYNEQFF
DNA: TGTGCCAGCATTATGAGGGACAGGGGCACCTACAATGAGCAGTTCTTC

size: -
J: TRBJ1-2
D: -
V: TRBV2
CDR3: CASSEAKRETAYGYTF
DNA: TGTGCCAGCAGTGAAGCCAAAAGGGAGACGGCTTATGGCTACACCTTC

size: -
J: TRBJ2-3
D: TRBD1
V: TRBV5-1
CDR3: CAGSLGQILGSTDTQYF
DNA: TGCGCCGGCAGCTTGGGACAGATCTTAGGTAGCACAGATACGCAGTATTTT

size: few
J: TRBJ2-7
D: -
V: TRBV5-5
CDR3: CASSLDLNYEQYF
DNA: TGTGCCAGCAGCTTGGACCTAAACTACGAGCAGTACTTC

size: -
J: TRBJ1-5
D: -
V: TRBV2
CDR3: CASSEVGLVQPQHF
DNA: TGTGCCAGCAGTGAAGTGGGGCTGGTGCAGCCCCAGCATTTT

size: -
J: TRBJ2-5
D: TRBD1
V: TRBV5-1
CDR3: CASSWATGIETQYF
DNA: TGCGCCAGCAGCTGGGCGACAGGGATAGAGACCCAGTACTTC

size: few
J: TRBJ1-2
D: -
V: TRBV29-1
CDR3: CSVDWTDYGYTF
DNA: TGCAGCGTTGATTGGACAGACTATGGCTACACCTTC

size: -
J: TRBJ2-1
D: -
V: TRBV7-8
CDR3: CASSLGPRQFF
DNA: TGTGCCAGCAGCTTAGGTCCGCGGCAGTTCTTC

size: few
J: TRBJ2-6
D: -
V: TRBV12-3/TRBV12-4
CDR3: CASSLGAVSGANVLTF
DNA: TGTGCCAGCAGTCTGGGGGCCGTCTCTGGGGCCAACGTCCTGACTTTC

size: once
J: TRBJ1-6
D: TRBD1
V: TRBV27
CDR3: CASTTDREGSPLHF
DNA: TGTGCCAGCACCACGGACAGGGAGGGTTCACCCCTCCACTTT

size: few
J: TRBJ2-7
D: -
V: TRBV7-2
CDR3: CASSLGGHLTYEQYF
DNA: TGTGCCAGCAGCTTGGGGGGACACCTTACTTACGAGCAGTACTTC

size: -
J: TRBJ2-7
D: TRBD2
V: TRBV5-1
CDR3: CASSLADPLPAGGYEQYF
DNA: TGCGCCAGCAGCTTGGCTGACCCTTTGCCAGCGGGGGGATACGAGCAGTACTTC

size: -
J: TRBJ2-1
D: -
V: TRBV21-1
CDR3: CASSKGQGNEQFF
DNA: TGTGCCAGCAGCAAAGGACAGGGTAATGAGCAGTTCTTC

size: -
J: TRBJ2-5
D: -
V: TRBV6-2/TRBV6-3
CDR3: CASSYSYSVYQETQYF
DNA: TGTGCCAGCAGTTACTCGTATTCGGTCTACCAAGAGACCCAGTACTTC

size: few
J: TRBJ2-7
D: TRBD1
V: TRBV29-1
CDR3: CSVSTGGYEQYF
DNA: TGCAGCGTTAGCACAGGGGGGTACGAGCAGTACTTC

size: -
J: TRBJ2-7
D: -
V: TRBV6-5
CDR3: CASTSQGRHEQYF
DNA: TGTGCCAGCACAAGTCAGGGGCGGCACGAGCAGTACTTC